The present entry profiles one T cell receptor beta chain with its context. Its antigen is still unknown. As defined, naive CD8 cells were CD45RO-negative and positively selected for CCR7, with terminally differentiated effector memory CD45RA+ cells excluded. Every contributor of samples was a Caucasian grown-up residing in Nashville, Tennessee. The sample comes from a study of shared clonotypes between healthy human individuals. Study results and caveats: Against clonotypes common to all four donors, non-shared ones had lower generation probabilities. The represented genetic and exposure-history diversity was limited by the small number of donors.

Per sorted-subset replicate PCR, input was approximately 210 ng DNA, representing roughly 30,000 T cell genomes. The table came from immunoSEQ multiplex PCR; TCRdb's copy has only in-frame clones and leaves some out. The table shows about 2.1 million clones, with around 93% occurring only once. The sequenced sample was naive CD8+ T cells from PBMCs. The sequence was collected from a man aged 18 to 35 in good health. Some clones in this sample may be carry-over from other donors' samples.

CDR3 coding DNA: TGTGCCAGCAGCTTGGACGAGGAGACCCAGTACTTC. It codes for CASSLDEETQYF. The chain is built from TRBV5-6 and TRBJ2-5; D unresolved. Germline CDR1 and CDR2: SGHDT and YYEEEE. The CDR3 contains 12 residues. Trimming took off 0 bases at V and 5 bases at J, with 5 bases between the two ends.